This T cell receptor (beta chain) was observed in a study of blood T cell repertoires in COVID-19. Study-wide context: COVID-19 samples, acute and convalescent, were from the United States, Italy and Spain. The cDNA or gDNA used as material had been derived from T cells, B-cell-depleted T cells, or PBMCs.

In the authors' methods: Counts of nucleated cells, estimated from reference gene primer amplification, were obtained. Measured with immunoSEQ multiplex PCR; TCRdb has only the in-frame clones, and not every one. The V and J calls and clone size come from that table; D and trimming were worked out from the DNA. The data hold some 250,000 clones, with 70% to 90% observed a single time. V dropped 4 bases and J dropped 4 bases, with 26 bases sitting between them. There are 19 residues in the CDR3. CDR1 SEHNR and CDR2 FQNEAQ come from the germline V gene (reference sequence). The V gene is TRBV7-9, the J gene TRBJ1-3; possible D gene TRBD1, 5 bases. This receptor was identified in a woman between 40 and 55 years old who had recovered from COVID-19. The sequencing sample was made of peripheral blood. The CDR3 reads CASSSPGVGPPGRGNTIYF. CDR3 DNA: TGTGCCAGCAGCTCCCCGGGCGTGGGGCCTCCCGGCAGGGGAAACACCATATATTTT.